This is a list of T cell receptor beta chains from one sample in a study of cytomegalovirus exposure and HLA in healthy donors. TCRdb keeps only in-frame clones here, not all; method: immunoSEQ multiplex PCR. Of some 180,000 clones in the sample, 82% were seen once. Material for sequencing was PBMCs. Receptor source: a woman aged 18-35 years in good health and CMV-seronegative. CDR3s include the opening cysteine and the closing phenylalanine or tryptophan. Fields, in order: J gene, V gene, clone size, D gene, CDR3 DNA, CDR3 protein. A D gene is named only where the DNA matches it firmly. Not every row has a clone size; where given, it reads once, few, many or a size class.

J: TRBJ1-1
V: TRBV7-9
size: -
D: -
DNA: TGTTCCAGCTGCTGGGGGGAGACTGAAGCTTTCTTT
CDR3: CSSCWGETEAFF

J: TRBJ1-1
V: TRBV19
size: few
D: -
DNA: TGTGCCAGTAGTACGACAGGCGCCCTGAACACTGAAGCTTTCTTT
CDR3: CASSTTGALNTEAFF

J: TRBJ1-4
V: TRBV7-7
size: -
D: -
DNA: TGTGCCAGCAGCCTAACGGAGTGGATAGGTGAAAAACTGTTTTTT
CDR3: CASSLTEWIGEKLFF

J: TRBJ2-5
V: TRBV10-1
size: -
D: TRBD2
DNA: TGCGCCAGCAGTGACCCTAGCGGGTCGATGAAGCAGTACTTC
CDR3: CASSDPSGSMKQYF

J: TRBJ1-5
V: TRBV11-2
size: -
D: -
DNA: TGTGCCAGCAGCCCCCGCGGGGGACCCAATCAGCCCCAGCATTTT
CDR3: CASSPRGGPNQPQHF

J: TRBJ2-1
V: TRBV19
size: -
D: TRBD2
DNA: TGTGCCAGTAGTATGACTAGCGGGAACTCCTACAATGAGCAGTTCTTC
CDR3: CASSMTSGNSYNEQFF

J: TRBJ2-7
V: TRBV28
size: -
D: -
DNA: TGTGCCAGCAGTTTAAAAGGGGCAGGGGCCTTGAACGAGCAGTACTTC
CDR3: CASSLKGAGALNEQYF

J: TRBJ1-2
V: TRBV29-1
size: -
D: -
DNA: TGCAGCGTTCTCCACTCCTTCTCAAACTATGGCTACACCTTC
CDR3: CSVLHSFSNYGYTF

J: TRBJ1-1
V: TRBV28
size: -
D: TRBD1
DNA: TGTGCCAGCAGTTTAGGGGACAGGGTCGGAGAGACTGAAGCTTTCTTT
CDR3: CASSLGDRVGETEAFF

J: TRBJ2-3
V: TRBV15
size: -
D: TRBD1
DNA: TGTGCCACCACCCATCGACCGGGACAGGGTGCAGATACGCAGTATTTT
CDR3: CATTHRPGQGADTQYF

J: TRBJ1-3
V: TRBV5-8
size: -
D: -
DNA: TGTGCCAGCAAGAACCGGGACTCAAGCTCTGGAAACACCATATATTTT
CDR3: CASKNRDSSSGNTIYF

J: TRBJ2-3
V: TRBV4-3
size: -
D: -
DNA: TGCGCCAGCAGCCAAAGGAGCGGAGACCTTACAGATATGCAGTATTTT
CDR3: CASSQRSGDLTDMQYF

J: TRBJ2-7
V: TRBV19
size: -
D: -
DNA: TGTGCCAGTAGTATCGCTGACAGTCCATCCTACGAGCAGTACTTC
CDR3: CASSIADSPSYEQYF

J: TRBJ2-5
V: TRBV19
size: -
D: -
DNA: TGTGCCAGTAGTGCCCATGACGGGGAGACCCAGTACTTC
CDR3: CASSAHDGETQYF

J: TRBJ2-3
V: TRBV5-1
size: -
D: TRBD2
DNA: TGCGCCAGCAGCTTGGCCACAAGCGGGAGTGATACGCAGTATTTT
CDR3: CASSLATSGSDTQYF

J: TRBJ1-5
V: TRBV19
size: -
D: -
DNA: TGTGCCAGTAGTATAGACAGGTTTAGCAATCAGCCCCAGCATTTT
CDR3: CASSIDRFSNQPQHF

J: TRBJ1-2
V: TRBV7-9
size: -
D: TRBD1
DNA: TGTGCCAGCAGCTCCTTACCGGGACAGGGGTCCGACTATGGCTACACCTTC
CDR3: CASSSLPGQGSDYGYTF

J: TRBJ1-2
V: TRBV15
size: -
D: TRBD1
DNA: TGTGCCACCAGCGGCGACAGGGGGGCCAACTATGGCTACACCTTC
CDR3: CATSGDRGANYGYTF

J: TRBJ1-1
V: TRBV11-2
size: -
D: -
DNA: TGTGCCAGCAGCCCTACAGGGAACACTGAAGCTTTCTTT
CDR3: CASSPTGNTEAFF

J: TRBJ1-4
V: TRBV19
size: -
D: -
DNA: TGTGCCAGTAGCGGGCCCACAGGGAGACTTACAACTAATGAAAAACTGTTTTTT
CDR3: CASSGPTGRLTTNEKLFF

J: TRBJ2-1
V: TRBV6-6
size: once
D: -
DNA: TGTGCCAGCTTCCGACTGGCGGGAACATGGGATGAGCAGTTCTTC
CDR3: CASFRLAGTWDEQFF

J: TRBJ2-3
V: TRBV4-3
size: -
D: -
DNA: TGCGCCAGCAGCCCTGACTATCTCGGCACAGATACGCAGTATTTT
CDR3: CASSPDYLGTDTQYF

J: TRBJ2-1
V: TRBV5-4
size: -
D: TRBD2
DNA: TGTGCCAGCAGCCGGGGACTAGCGGGACGGGGTGAGCAGTTCTTC
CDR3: CASSRGLAGRGEQFF

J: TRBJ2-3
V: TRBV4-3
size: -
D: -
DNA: TGCGCCAGCAGCCAAGTTCACCTCGCGGAGCGCACAGATACGCAGTATTTT
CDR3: CASSQVHLAERTDTQYF

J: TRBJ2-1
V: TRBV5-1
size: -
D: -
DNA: TGCGCCAGCAGCATACAGGGCTCCAATGAGCAGTTCTTC
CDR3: CASSIQGSNEQFF

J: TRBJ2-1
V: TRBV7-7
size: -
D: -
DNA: TGTGCCAGCAGCTTAGGAGGAAGCAATGAGCAGTTCTTC
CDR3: CASSLGGSNEQFF

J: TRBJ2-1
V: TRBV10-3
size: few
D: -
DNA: TGTGCCATCAGTGAGACACTAGCCGCAGCTGAGCAGTTCTTC
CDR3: CAISETLAAAEQFF

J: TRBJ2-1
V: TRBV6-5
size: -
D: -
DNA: TGTGCCAGCAGTTACTCGCCAGGGCGAGATGAGCAGTTCTTC
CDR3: CASSYSPGRDEQFF

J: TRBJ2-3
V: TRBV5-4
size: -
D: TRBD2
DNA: TGTGCCAGCAGCTCCTGGACTAGTACAGATACGCAGTATTTT
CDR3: CASSSWTSTDTQYF

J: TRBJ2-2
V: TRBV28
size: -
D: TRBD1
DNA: TGTGCCAGCAGTTTACGGGGACAGGGGAACACCGGGGAGCTGTTTTTT
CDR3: CASSLRGQGNTGELFF

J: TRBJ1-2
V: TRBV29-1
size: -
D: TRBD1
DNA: TGCAGCGTTGATCGGTTGGGGGACAGGGCCCTTTATGGCTACACCTTC
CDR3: CSVDRLGDRALYGYTF

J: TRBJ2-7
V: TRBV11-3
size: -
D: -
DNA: TGTGCCAGCAGCACCGGGACTCACGAGCAGTACTTC
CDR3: CASSTGTHEQYF

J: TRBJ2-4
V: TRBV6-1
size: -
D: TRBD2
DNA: TGTGCCAGCAGTGGGGGGACTAGCGGGAGGGTAAACATTCAGTACTTC
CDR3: CASSGGTSGRVNIQYF

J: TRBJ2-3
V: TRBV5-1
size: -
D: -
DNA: TGCGCCAGCAGCTTGGATCGGGGGACAGATACGCAGTATTTT
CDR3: CASSLDRGTDTQYF

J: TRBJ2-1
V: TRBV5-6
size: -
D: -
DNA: TGTGCCAGCAGCTGGGGAGCGGGTAACAATGAGCAGTTCTTC
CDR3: CASSWGAGNNEQFF

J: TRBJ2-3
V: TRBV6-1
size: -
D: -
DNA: TGTGCCAGCCCCCGGGACTTCACAGATACGCAGTATTTT
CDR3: CASPRDFTDTQYF

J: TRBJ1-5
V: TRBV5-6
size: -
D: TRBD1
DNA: TGTGCCAGCAGCTCCGGGACAGGGGAAGGTCGACCCCAGCATTTT
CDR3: CASSSGTGEGRPQHF